This T cell receptor beta chain emerged from a study of blood T cells in healthy people across ages. A sample-barcoded 5' primer and a J-beta primer mix were used in a second PCR of roughly 7 to 12 cycles. The yield of each sample was at least 2.5 million CDR3-containing paired-end reads. MiXCR was run by TCRdb on the 5' RACE reads, yielding one entry per CDR3 protein. The sample has some 710,000 distinct CDR3 sequences, approximately 22% seen once; the top ten hold around 22%. The V gene's germline CDR1 is DFQATT and CDR2 SNEGSKA (reference sequence). The CDR3 consists of 11 residues. This clonotype came up a few times. The antigen is undetermined. General observations from the study: More naive CD4+ cells and higher diversity marked long-lived donors relative to aged donors.

The J gene is TRBJ1-2, the V gene TRBV20-1; maybe TRBD1 (6 bases). The origin of this receptor is a man aged 65 to 85 in good health. What was sequenced was blood. In DNA form, the CDR3 reads TGCACACTGCAGGGGTTGGATGGCTACACCTTC. It codes for CTLQGLDGYTF.